These 4 T cell receptor beta chains were sequenced from one sample in a study of shared clonotypes between healthy human individuals. Profiling relied on immunoSEQ multiplex PCR, and the TCRdb table lists in-frame clones only, not all of them. This table holds about 490,000 clones, around 78% found once. The sequenced material came from PBMCs. These receptor sequences come from a middle-aged woman in good health. Some clones in this sample may be carry-over from other donors' samples.

The chain couples TRBV28 to TRBJ1-3; tentative D call: TRBD1 (5 bases). Trimming left V 5 bases short and J 0 bases short, with 11 bases between. CDR1 MDHEN and CDR2 SYDVKM come from the germline V gene. There are 15 residues in the CDR3. The CDR3 region has the DNA TGTGCCAGCAGTCCAACGGGGACCTCTGGAAACACCATATATTTT. Translating gives CASSPTGTSGNTIYF.

This sequence joins TRBV27 and TRBJ1-2, with 7 bases matching TRBD1. CDR3 length: 13 residues. J gave up 8 bases and V 6 bases, and 9 bases lay outside the gene matches. CDR1 is MNHEY, CDR2 SMNVEV, per germline (reference sequence). CDR3 amino acids: CASRRNQGDGYTF. DNA for the CDR3: TGTGCCAGCAGGCGAAACCAGGGGGACGGCTACACCTTC.

The V call is TRBV9, the J call TRBJ1-1, with D unresolved. V shed 0 bases and J shed 0 bases, with 9 bases lying between them. Germline CDR1 SGDLS, CDR2 YYNGEE. The CDR3 runs to 15 residues. CDR3 DNA sequence: TGTGCCAGCAGCGTAGCGGGTTTCATGAACACTGAAGCTTTCTTT. Translating gives CASSVAGFMNTEAFF.

The chain links TRBV15 to TRBJ2-5; TRBD2 aligns across 9 bases. CDR3 length: 19 amino acids. Germline CDR1 is LNHNV and CDR2 is YYDKDF (reference sequence). Trimming took 1 base from V and 0 from J; bases not matched to a gene: 12. In DNA form, the CDR3 reads TGTGCCACCAGCAGAGGTAGAAGACTAGCGGTAATGTACCAAGAGACCCAGTACTTC. Translated, it gives CATSRGRRLAVMYQETQYF.